This entry describes one T cell receptor (beta chain). Its antigen is not identified. This specimen belongs to a study of CD8 T cells in ankylosing spondylitis. Study results and caveats: There were earlier reports of some motif variants in reactive arthritis synovial fluid and blood. The authors reported significant enrichment of disease-linked clones in matched ankylosing spondylitis synovial fluid. About eight highly homologous variants made up a TCR beta motif that seemed to typify ankylosing spondylitis blood. CD8+ cells made up the disease-linked clones, which were relatively rare in peripheral blood.

Trimming shortened V by 0 bases and J by 5 bases, and 11 bases separated the two germline ends. The CDR3 totals 15 residues. Scientists made TCR beta libraries using quantitative 5'-RACE with molecular barcodes. One entry per CDR3 protein, called by TCRdb with MiXCR from the 5' RACE reads. The sample records roughly 440,000 distinct CDR3 sequences, under 20% being singletons. Sample: blood, either unsorted or a sorted T cell fraction (not recorded which). The receptor was derived from a male donor with ankylosing spondylitis. The rearrangement uses TRBV12-3 or TRBV12-4 and TRBJ2-1; D unclear. CDR3 region: CASSLALGSHNEQFF. In nucleotides, the CDR3 is TGTGCCAGCAGTTTAGCGCTAGGGTCCCACAATGAGCAGTTCTTC.